This T cell receptor beta chain was captured by sequencing in a study of T cells in Graves' hyperthyroidism and ophthalmopathy. Looking at the study overall: Peripheral blood draws took place at initial diagnosis, ahead of any treatment. Notes on the study in general: The model identified upcoming ophthalmopathy a median around 7.1 months ahead of onset.

This CDR3 comprises 14 residues. The germline V and J ends were trimmed by 2 bases and 5 bases, with 12 bases remaining between them. Germline V gene sequence: CDR1 MGHDK, CDR2 SYGVNS. This clonotype was counted only a few times. What it binds is not known. The authors obtained PBMCs from roughly 10 ml of fresh peripheral blood. RNA transcripts provided the source from which TCR beta CDR3 regions were amplified. With the HTBI primer set, the TCR CDR3 went through a first round of RT-PCR. TCRdb passed the multiplex PCR reads through MiXCR, listing each CDR3 protein once. Of some 740,000 distinct CDR3 sequences listed, about 15% were seen once; the top ten hold 10%.

The receptor was derived from a woman younger than 35 with Graves' hyperthyroidism. The chain has TRBV25-1 and TRBJ1-2, with D maybe TRBD1 (6 bases). Sequencing was done on a sample of blood. The CDR3 DNA is TGTGCCAGCAGTGAACTCACAGGGAGGTATGGCTACACCTTC. This encodes CASSELTGRYGYTF.